Presented here are 13 T cell receptor beta chains from one specimen sequenced in a study of human CD4 T cells and Enterobacteriaceae. The memory gate held CD4+ cells that were not CD45RA+CCR7+CD95- naive cells, over 95% pure. TCRdb keeps only in-frame clones here, not all; method: immunoSEQ multiplex PCR. Of some 30,000 clones listed, 82% were seen once; the top ten hold around 1.5%. Sequenced material: memory CD4+ T cells from blood. The source of these receptors is a human donor in good health.

This clone occurred a few times. The gene calls are TRBV2 and TRBJ2-2; the D is unclear. The ends were cut back, 4 bases at V and 4 bases at J, with 16 bases in the middle. The V gene's germline CDR1 is SNHLY and CDR2 FYNNEI. This CDR3 spans 16 amino acids. The CDR3 here is CASSVRAVASTGELFF. Here the CDR3 DNA reads TGTGCCAGCAGTGTTAGGGCCGTCGCTAGCACCGGGGAGCTGTTTTTT.

J is TRBJ2-7 and V is TRBV11-2, with 11 bases matching TRBD2. V lost 4 bases, J lost 5 bases, and 7 bases stayed unmatched. Germline V gene lookup returns CDR1 SGHAT and CDR2 FQNNGV. The CDR3 length is 15 residues. The CDR3 nucleotides are TGTGCCAGCAGCTCAGTAGCGGGAGGGATGAACGAGCAGTACTTC. Its protein is CASSSVAGGMNEQYF.

The rearrangement uses TRBV2 and TRBJ2-1; 9 bases map to TRBD2. This CDR3 is 15 amino acids long. Germline V lookup: CDR1 SNHLY, CDR2 FYNNEI. V was pared by 3 bases and J by 2 bases, with 2 bases of the junction left unmatched. CDR3: CASSDSGSTYNEQFF. CDR3 DNA sequence: TGTGCCAGCAGTGATAGCGGGAGCACCTACAATGAGCAGTTCTTC.

In its sample, this clone was seen a few times. This chain uses TRBV5-1 with TRBJ2-3, with D perhaps matching TRBD1 (5 bases). The CDR3 contains 13 residues. Trimming stripped 0 bases from V and 3 bases from J, with 5 bases between. Germline CDR1 is SGHRS and CDR2 is YFSETQ. For the CDR3, the DNA is TGCGCCAGCAGCTTGGGACAGACAGATACGCAGTATTTT. This translates into CASSLGQTDTQYF.

This clone was recorded a few times. The chain has TRBV19 and TRBJ2-5; D ambiguous. The CDR3 runs 13 residues. Between the trimmed V and J ends, which lost 8 bases and 4 bases, there was a span of 14 bases. The germline gives CDR1 LNHDA, CDR2 SQIVND (reference sequence). The CDR3 reads CASAPPRGETQYF. In DNA, the CDR3 is TGTGCCAGTGCCCCCCCGAGAGGAGAGACCCAGTACTTC.

V is TRBV4-1 and J is TRBJ1-2; the match to TRBD1 covers 11 bases. Germline lookup yields CDR1 MGHRA and CDR2 YSYEKL. V dropped 1 base and J dropped 4; count of bases not matched to a gene: 14. The CDR3 is made up of 19 amino acids. The DNA for the CDR3 is TGCGCCAGCAGCCAAGCCGCCGGGACAGGGGGTCTGCCCTTCTATGGCTACACCTTC. It encodes CASSQAAGTGGLPFYGYTF.

V gene TRBV6-1 combines with J gene TRBJ2-2; D unresolved. This CDR3 is built from 14 residues. The V and J ends lost 4 bases and 4 bases respectively, with 10 bases between them. The germline V gene encodes CDR1 MNHNS and CDR2 SASEGT. The CDR3 protein is CASSARTRTGELFF. CDR3 sequence (DNA): TGTGCCAGCAGTGCACGGACCCGCACCGGGGAGCTGTTTTTT.

This chain joins TRBV27 and TRBJ2-7, with 10 bases lining up with TRBD1. Per germline, CDR1 MNHEY and CDR2 SMNVEV (reference sequence). This CDR3 region has 16 residues. The trim removed 1 base at V and 3 bases at J, leaving 6 bases unmatched. The CDR3 bases are TGTGCCAGCAGTTTATATGGACAGGGGGAAGGCTACGAGCAGTACTTC. Translated: CASSLYGQGEGYEQYF.

V gene TRBV4-1 combines with J gene TRBJ1-3; D unclear. V lost 3 bases, J lost 0 bases, and 9 bases lay in between. The CDR3 is 15 amino acids. Germline loops: CDR1 MGHRA, CDR2 YSYEKL. CDR3 loop: CASSHPGSSGNTIYF. The CDR3 coding sequence is TGCGCCAGCAGCCACCCGGGGAGCTCTGGAAACACCATATATTTT.

The gene calls are TRBV19 and TRBJ2-2; a weak D match, TRBD1 (5 bases). Germline values: CDR1 LNHDA, CDR2 SQIVND (reference sequence). The V end lost 9 bases, the J end lost 0 bases, and 14 bases lay between the germline ends. CDR3 size: 15 residues. As DNA, the CDR3 is TGTGCCAGCCTTCAGGGCAGCGCGAACACCGGGGAGCTGTTTTTT. Translating it yields CASLQGSANTGELFF.

Only one count was recorded for this clone. The rearrangement links TRBV5-4 to TRBJ2-5, with D possibly matching TRBD2 (6 bases). The CDR3 sequence is 14 residues long. CDR1 and CDR2 (germline): SGHNT, YYREEE (reference sequence). V was shortened by 4 bases and J by 3 bases, with 13 bases between the two germline ends. Written as DNA, the CDR3 is TGTGCCAGCAGCCAAGGAGGGTCGGAAGAGACCCAGTACTTC. Its translation is CASSQGGSEETQYF.

CDR3 loop: CASSPREDQPQHF. Here the CDR3 DNA reads TGTGCCAGCAGCCCCCGGGAGGATCAGCCCCAGCATTTT. The J gene is TRBJ1-5, the V gene TRBV11-2; D uncertain. The V and J ends lost 5 bases and 5 bases respectively, with 10 bases between them. This CDR3 comprises 13 residues. Germline V gives CDR1 SGHAT, CDR2 FQNNGV.

The chain uses TRBV7-9 and TRBJ1-1; possible D gene TRBD1, 6 bases. The germline CDR1 and CDR2 sequences are SEHNR and FQNEAQ (reference sequence). The CDR3 contains 13 residues. V lost 3 bases and J 4 bases, leaving 9 bases between the germline ends. The CDR3 loop reads CASSFAQGTEAFF. The CDR3 coding sequence is TGTGCCAGCAGCTTCGCACAGGGCACTGAAGCTTTCTTT.